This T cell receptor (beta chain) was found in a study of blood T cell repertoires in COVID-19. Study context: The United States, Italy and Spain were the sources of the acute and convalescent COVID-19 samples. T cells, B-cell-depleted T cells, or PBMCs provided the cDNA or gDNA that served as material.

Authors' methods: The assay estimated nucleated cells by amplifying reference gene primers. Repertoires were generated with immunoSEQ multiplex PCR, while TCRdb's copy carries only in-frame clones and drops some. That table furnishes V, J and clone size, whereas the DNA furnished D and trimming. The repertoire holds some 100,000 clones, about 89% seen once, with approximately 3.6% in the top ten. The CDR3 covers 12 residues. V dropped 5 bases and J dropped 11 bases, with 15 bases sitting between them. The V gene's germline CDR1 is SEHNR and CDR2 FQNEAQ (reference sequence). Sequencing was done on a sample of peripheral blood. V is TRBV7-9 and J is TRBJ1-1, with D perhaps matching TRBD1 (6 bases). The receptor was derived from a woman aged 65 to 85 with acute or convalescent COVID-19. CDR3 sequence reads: CASSRGGVYAFF. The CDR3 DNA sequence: TGTGCCAGCAGCCGAGGGGGGGTTTACGCTTTCTTT.